This TCR beta chain was retrieved from a study of blood T cell repertoires in COVID-19. This CDR3 is 14 amino acids long. Germline CDR1 reads MNHEY; CDR2 reads SMNVEV (reference sequence). V shed 0 bases and J shed 8 bases, with 13 bases lying between them. The authors' processing: Reference gene primer amplification gave estimated nucleated cell counts. Profiled with immunoSEQ multiplex PCR; TCRdb holds only in-frame clones, not every one. D and trimming come from the DNA, and the V and J calls and clone size come from that table. The repertoire holds approximately 93,000 clones, with under 80% as singletons.

The V and J genes are TRBV27 and TRBJ1-2, with D tentatively TRBD1 (6 bases). Material for sequencing was peripheral blood. The TCR comes from a man in his 70s with COVID-19, enrolled during active disease. The chain's CDR3 is CASSLSYRDGGYTF. The CDR3 bases are TGTGCCAGCAGTTTATCTTACAGGGACGGAGGCTACACCTTC.